Sequencing of this TCR beta chain was carried out in a study of blood T cell repertoires in COVID-19. Clinical histories supplied by participants themselves formed the basis of cohort assignment. V lost 8 bases to trimming and J lost 8 bases, with 18 bases between them. The CDR3 extends over 13 amino acids. The V gene's germline CDR1 is ENHRY and CDR2 SYGVKD. The repertoire was sequenced with immunoSEQ multiplex PCR; TCRdb's copy has only in-frame clones and lacks some. The table lists about 64,000 clones, around 89% of them singletons, with around 10% in the top ten. This chain links TRBV10-3 with TRBJ1-2, with TRBD1 as a possible D gene (5 bases). The TCR comes from a woman between 40 and 55 years old who had recovered from COVID-19. Material: PBMCs or T cells enriched from blood (not recorded which). The CDR3 bases are TGTGCCATCGCGAGTTCAGGGCAGGGCGGCTACACCTTC. It encodes CAIASSGQGGYTF.